This T cell receptor (beta chain) was sequenced for a study of blood T cell repertoires in COVID-19. Overall study: The cDNA or gDNA used as material had been derived from T cells, B-cell-depleted T cells, or PBMCs.

Original analysis: Reference gene primer amplification in the assay estimated nucleated cell counts. Method: immunoSEQ multiplex PCR; TCRdb's copy keeps in-frame clones and lacks some. V and J calls and clone size come straight from that table; D and trimming were deduced from the DNA. Of a few hundred thousand clones in the sample, more than 70% were seen once. Germline values: CDR1 SNHLY, CDR2 FYNNEI. This CDR3 region has 19 residues. Unmatched junction bases numbered 21, after V lost 3 bases and J lost 5 bases. This chain connects TRBV2 to TRBJ1-2, with 7 bases lining up with TRBD1. The TCR originated in a young woman who had recovered from COVID-19. Source material: peripheral blood. The CDR3 sequence: CASSDTGTATASLSYGYTF. CDR3 nucleotides: TGTGCCAGCAGTGACACCGGGACAGCTACGGCCTCTCTTAGTTATGGCTACACCTTC. Full variable domain (rest looked up from reference TRBV2 and TRBJ1-2): EPEVTQTPSHQVTQMGQEVILRCVPISNHLYFYWYRQILGQKVEFLVSFYNNEISEKSEIFDDQFSVERPDGSNFTLKIRSTKLEDSAMYFCASSDTGTATASLSYGYTFGSGTRLTVV.